The sequence of this T cell receptor (beta chain) was determined in a study of OX40 agonist ivuxolimab in advanced cancers. Study information: Patients receiving dose escalation had hepatocellular carcinoma, melanoma, renal cell or head and neck cancer. Eligibility admitted prior anti-PD-1, anti-PD-L1 or anti-CTLA-4 therapy; 40% to 50% had some. Partial responses were seen in three patients, one with hepatocellular carcinoma and two with cutaneous melanoma.

TCRdb keeps only in-frame clones here, not all; method: immunoSEQ multiplex PCR. Seen here are around 67,000 clones, around nine tenths observed once, and the top ten hold roughly 1.3%. The germline gives CDR1 LNHDA, CDR2 SQIVND (reference sequence). The CDR3 consists of 15 residues. J gave up 7 bases and V 6 bases, and 9 bases lay outside the gene matches. Peripheral blood came from all dose cohorts at three timepoints. The source was CD4+ or CD8+ T cells sorted from blood, collected in a trial of the OX40 agonist ivuxolimab. The chain combines TRBV19 with TRBJ1-4, with 9 bases identical to TRBD1. This TCR derives from an adult with an advanced solid tumor such as melanoma, head and neck, liver or kidney cancer. The CDR3 region has the DNA TGTGCCAGTAGGCCGGGACAGGGCCCCGGTGAAAAACTGTTTTTT. Protein sequence: CASRPGQGPGEKLFF.